This T cell receptor beta chain was sequenced in a study of PD-L1 blockade in urothelial cancer. V shed 1 base, J shed 2 bases, and the junction held 10 bases outside the gene matches. This CDR3 contains 17 residues. The germline V gene encodes CDR1 LNHDA and CDR2 SQIVND (reference sequence). TCRdb's table, derived via immunoSEQ multiplex PCR, lists solely in-frame clones and lacks some. The sample carries 35,000 to 40,000 clones, around 90% recorded once. Findings and caveats of the study: A pretreatment blood TCR clonality that fell below the median predicted better progression-free and overall survival.

Worth noting for this clone: Its antigen is not known.

This chain links TRBV19 with TRBJ2-5, with 7 bases matching TRBD2. The sequencing used PBMCs, collected around atezolizumab (anti-PD-L1) treatment. This TCR was recovered from a man aged 65-85 years with urothelial cancer. The DNA of the CDR3 is TGTGCCAGTAGTATAGTTGGGTCTAGCGGTCCTCAAGAGACCCAGTACTTC. Its translation: CASSIVGSSGPQETQYF.